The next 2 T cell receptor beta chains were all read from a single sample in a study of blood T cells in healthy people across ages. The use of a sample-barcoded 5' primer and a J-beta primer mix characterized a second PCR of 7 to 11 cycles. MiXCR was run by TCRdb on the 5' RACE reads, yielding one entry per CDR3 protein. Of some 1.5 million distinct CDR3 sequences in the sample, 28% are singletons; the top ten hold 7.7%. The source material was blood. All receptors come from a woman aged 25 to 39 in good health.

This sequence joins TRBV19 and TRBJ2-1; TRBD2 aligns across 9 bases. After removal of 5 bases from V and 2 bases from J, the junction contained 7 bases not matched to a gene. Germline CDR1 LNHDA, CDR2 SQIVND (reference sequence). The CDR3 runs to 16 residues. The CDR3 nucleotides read TGTGCCAGTAGTCTCCCAGCGGGGGGACCCTACAATGAGCAGTTCTTC. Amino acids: CASSLPAGGPYNEQFF.

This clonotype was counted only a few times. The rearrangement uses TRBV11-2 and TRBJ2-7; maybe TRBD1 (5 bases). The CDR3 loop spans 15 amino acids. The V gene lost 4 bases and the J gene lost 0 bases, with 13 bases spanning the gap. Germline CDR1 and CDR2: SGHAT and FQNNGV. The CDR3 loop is CASSYQGSTSYEQYF. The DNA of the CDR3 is TGTGCCAGCAGCTATCAGGGTTCGACCTCCTACGAGCAGTACTTC.